Listed below are T cell receptor beta chains from one sample, sequenced in a study of identical twins. TCRdb reanalysed the 5' RACE reads using MiXCR and keeps one entry per CDR3 protein. The sample has under 800,000 distinct CDR3 sequences, 20% to 25% seen once; the top ten hold 4.3%. The same data also contributed to another study, on T cells expressing NK-cell markers.

The material sequenced was PBMCs. These receptors were obtained from a woman between 18 and 30 years old in good health. CDR3s include the opening cysteine and the closing phenylalanine or tryptophan. The order of the fields is D gene, J gene, CDR3 length, clone size, V gene, CDR3 protein, CDR3 DNA. D genes are given only for firm matches. Clone size is given for some rows only: seen once, a few or many times, or a class if the clone is expanded.

>TRBD1|TRBJ2-7|12|-|TRBV20-1
CSARRTGFEQYF
TGCAGTGCTAGGAGGACAGGGTTCGAGCAGTACTTC
>-|TRBJ1-2|15|-|TRBV2
CASASQPGSGYGYTF
TGTGCCAGTGCTAGCCAACCAGGGTCCGGCTATGGCTACACCTTC
>-|TRBJ2-2|14|-|TRBV6-2/TRBV6-3
CASAGRMNTGELFF
TGTGCCAGCGCGGGACGGATGAACACCGGGGAGCTGTTTTTT
>-|TRBJ1-1|14|-|TRBV29-1
CSVDPTGMNTEAFF
TGCAGCGTTGACCCTACAGGTATGAACACTGAAGCTTTCTTT
>-|TRBJ2-7|16|few|TRBV4-3
CASSQDSGTPPYEQYF
TGCGCCAGCAGCCAAGATTCGGGGACGCCTCCCTACGAGCAGTACTTC
>-|TRBJ2-7|12|few|TRBV3-1
CASSQLADEQYF
TGTGCCAGCAGCCAACTAGCTGACGAGCAGTACTTC
>-|TRBJ2-7|11|many|TRBV7-6
CASSLEDEQYF
TGTGCCAGCAGCTTAGAGGACGAGCAGTACTTC
>TRBD1|TRBJ2-1|15|few|TRBV10-1
CASNQAQGIYNEQFF
TGCGCCAGCAACCAAGCACAGGGGATTTACAATGAGCAGTTCTTC
>TRBD2|TRBJ2-1|15|-|TRBV3-1
CASTAGAGRYNEQFF
TGTGCCAGCACCGCTGGAGCGGGGAGATACAATGAGCAGTTCTTC
>-|TRBJ2-7|13|-|TRBV5-1
CASSLDGDYEQYF
TGCGCCAGCAGCTTGGATGGAGACTACGAGCAGTACTTC
>TRBD1|TRBJ1-4|13|few|TRBV20-1
CSAGQGPNEKLFF
TGCAGTGCTGGACAGGGCCCTAATGAAAAACTGTTTTTT
>-|TRBJ2-4|13|-|TRBV20-1
CSVVNRDKNIQYF
TGCAGTGTTGTCAATAGGGACAAAAACATTCAGTACTTC
>-|TRBJ2-6|15|-|TRBV7-2
CASSFKGSGANVLTF
TGTGCCAGCAGCTTCAAGGGCTCTGGGGCCAACGTCCTGACTTTC
>TRBD1|TRBJ2-5|15|few|TRBV11-2
CASSFGQGVEETQYF
TGTGCCAGCAGCTTCGGACAGGGAGTAGAGGAGACCCAGTACTTC
>-|TRBJ2-7|14|few|TRBV25-1
CASSERRDSYEQYF
TGTGCCAGCAGTGAACGCCGGGACTCCTACGAGCAGTACTTC
>TRBD1|TRBJ1-2|13|-|TRBV5-4
CASSRQGDYGYTF
TGTGCCAGCAGCCGACAGGGGGACTATGGCTACACCTTC
>TRBD2|TRBJ2-3|15|few|TRBV11-1
CASSFLAASTDTQYF
TGTGCCAGCAGCTTTCTAGCGGCTAGCACAGATACGCAGTATTTT
>TRBD2|TRBJ2-5|16|-|TRBV9
CASSVETSGRPETQYF
TGTGCCAGCAGCGTAGAAACCAGCGGGAGACCAGAGACCCAGTACTTC
>TRBD2|TRBJ2-7|12|-|TRBV20-1
CSAGLAGREQYF
TGCAGTGCTGGGCTAGCGGGACGGGAGCAGTACTTC
>TRBD1|TRBJ1-1|15|-|TRBV7-2
CASRGQGQLNTEAFF
TGTGCCAGCAGAGGACAGGGACAGCTGAACACTGAAGCTTTCTTT
>-|TRBJ1-1|12|-|TRBV20-1
CSAPPQNTEAFF
TGCAGTGCCCCCCCCCAGAACACTGAAGCTTTCTTT
>-|TRBJ2-5|16|many|TRBV12-3/TRBV12-4
CASSLGITSLGETQYF
TGTGCCAGCAGTTTAGGGATCACTAGTCTGGGAGAGACCCAGTACTTC
>TRBD2|TRBJ2-1|15|-|TRBV9
CASSVGLAGGHEQFF
TGTGCCAGCAGCGTTGGACTAGCGGGAGGCCATGAGCAGTTCTTC
>TRBD1|TRBJ1-2|14|-|TRBV7-2
CASSQDRGNYGYTF
TGTGCCAGCAGCCAGGACAGGGGAAACTATGGCTACACCTTC
>-|TRBJ2-2|12|-|TRBV12-3/TRBV12-4
CASRGLAGELFF
TGTGCCAGCAGGGGACTTGCCGGGGAGCTGTTTTTT
>TRBD2|TRBJ2-7|15|-|TRBV5-1
CASSSVAGGIYEQYF
TGCGCCAGCAGCTCAGTGGCGGGGGGGATCTACGAGCAGTACTTC
>TRBD1|TRBJ1-1|16|-|TRBV5-5
CASSLVPTGAGTEAFF
TGTGCCAGCAGCTTGGTGCCTACAGGGGCCGGGACTGAAGCTTTCTTT
>TRBD1|TRBJ2-4|16|-|TRBV20-1
CSARRGGGVLGNIQYF
TGCAGTGCTAGGCGAGGGGGCGGAGTGTTAGGAAACATTCAGTACTTC
>-|TRBJ1-5|17|-|TRBV7-9
CASSSGRGGFSNQPQHF
TGTGCCAGCAGCTCAGGTCGGGGGGGGTTTAGCAATCAGCCCCAGCATTTT
>TRBD1|TRBJ2-7|14|once|TRBV18
CASAPGQGAYEQYF
TGTGCCAGCGCCCCGGGACAGGGGGCCTACGAGCAGTACTTC
>TRBD1|TRBJ1-5|17|-|TRBV4-1
CASSQEIGTGRNQPQHF
TGCGCCAGCAGCCAAGAGATAGGGACAGGGCGGAATCAGCCCCAGCATTTT
>-|TRBJ2-3|14|many|TRBV5-1
CASSLGQGGDTQYF
TGCGCCAGCAGCTTGGGCCAGGGTGGAGATACGCAGTATTTT